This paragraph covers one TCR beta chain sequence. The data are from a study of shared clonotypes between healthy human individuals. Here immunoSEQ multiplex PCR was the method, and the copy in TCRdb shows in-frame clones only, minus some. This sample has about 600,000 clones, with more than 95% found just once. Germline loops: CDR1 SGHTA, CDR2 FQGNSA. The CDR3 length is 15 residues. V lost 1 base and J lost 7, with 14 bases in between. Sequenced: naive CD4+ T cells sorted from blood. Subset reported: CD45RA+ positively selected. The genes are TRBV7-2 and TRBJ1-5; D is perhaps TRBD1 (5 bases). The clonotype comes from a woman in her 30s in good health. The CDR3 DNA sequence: TGTGCCAGCAGCTTAGTTCAGGGAGAGGGACAGCCCCAGCATTTT. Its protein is CASSLVQGEGQPQHF.